The clone carrying this T cell receptor beta chain was observed a handful of times. Its target is not known. Per the germline V gene, CDR1 is KGHSH and CDR2 is LQKENI. The CDR3 has 13 amino acids. The ends lost 4 bases at V and 3 bases at J; junction bases unmatched: 3. Every isolated RNA sample was fully reverse transcribed, so sequencing captured expressed TCRB transcripts. The assay was immunoSEQ multiplex PCR, and TCRdb's table has in-frame clones only and misses some. The sample consists of approximately 170,000 clones, about 9.8% of them appearing once. This entry is derived from a study of beta chain features in type 1 diabetes. Heparinised blood was drawn once per donor, averaging about 116 mL. General study results and limits: In these data, an HLA type influence on TCRB rearrangement remained unresolved.

This chain uses TRBV18 with TRBJ2-7; 7 positions match TRBD2. This TCR was recovered from a woman aged 18-35 years in good health. What was sequenced was central memory CD4+ T cells from blood. The CDR3 sequence is CASSHGTNYEQYF. CDR3 nucleotides: TGTGCCAGCTCACACGGGACTAACTACGAGCAGTACTTC.